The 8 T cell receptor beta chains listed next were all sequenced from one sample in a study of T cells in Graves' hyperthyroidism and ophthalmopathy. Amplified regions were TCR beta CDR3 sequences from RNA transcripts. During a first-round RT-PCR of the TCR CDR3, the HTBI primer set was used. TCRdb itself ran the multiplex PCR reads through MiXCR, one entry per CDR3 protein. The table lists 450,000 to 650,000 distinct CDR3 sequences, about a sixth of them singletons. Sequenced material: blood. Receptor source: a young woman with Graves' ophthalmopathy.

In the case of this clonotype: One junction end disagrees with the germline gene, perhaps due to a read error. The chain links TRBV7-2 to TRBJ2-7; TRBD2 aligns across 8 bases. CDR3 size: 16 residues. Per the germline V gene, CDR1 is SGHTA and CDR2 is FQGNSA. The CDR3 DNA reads TGTGCCAGCAGCGCCGAGGGGACTAGTCCCTTGAGGGAGCAGCACTTC. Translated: CASSAEGTSPLREQHF.

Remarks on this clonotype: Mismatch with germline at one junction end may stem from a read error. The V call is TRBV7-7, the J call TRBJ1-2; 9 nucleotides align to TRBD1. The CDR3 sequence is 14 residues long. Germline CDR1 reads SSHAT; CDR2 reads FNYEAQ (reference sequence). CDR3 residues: CASSLTGGQYGYTF. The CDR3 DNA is TGTGCTAGCAGCTTGACAGGGGGGCAATATGGCTACACCTTC.

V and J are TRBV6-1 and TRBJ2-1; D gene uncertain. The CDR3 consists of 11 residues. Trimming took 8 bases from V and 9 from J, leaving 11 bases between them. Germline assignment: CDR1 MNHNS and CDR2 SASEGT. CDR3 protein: CASGWLAEQFF. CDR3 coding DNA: TGTGCCAGCGGATGGTTGGCTGAGCAGTTCTTC.

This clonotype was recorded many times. The CDR3 region has the DNA TGTGCCAGCAGTTTCATTCCAGGGGCTAATGAAAAACTGTTTTTT. It is translated as CASSFIPGANEKLFF. V usage is TRBV27 and J usage is TRBJ1-4, with D perhaps TRBD1 (6 bases). Germline V lookup: CDR1 MNHEY, CDR2 SMNVEV (reference sequence). This CDR3 region has 15 residues. Deletions cut 3 bases from V and 3 bases from J, with 11 bases between. Full variable domain (rest looked up from reference TRBV27 and TRBJ1-4): EAQVTQNPRYLITVTGKKLTVTCSQNMNHEYMSWYRQDPGLGLRQIYYSMNVEVTDKGDVPEGYKVSRKEKRNFPLILESPSPNQTSLYFCASSFIPGANEKLFFGSGTQLSVL.

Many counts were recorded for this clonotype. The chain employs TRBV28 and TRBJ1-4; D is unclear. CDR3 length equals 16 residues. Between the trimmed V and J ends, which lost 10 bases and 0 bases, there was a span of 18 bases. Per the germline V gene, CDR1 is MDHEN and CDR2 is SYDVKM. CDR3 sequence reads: CATTDRRSATNEKLFF. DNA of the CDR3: TGTGCCACCACGGACCGAAGATCTGCAACTAATGAAAAACTGTTTTTT. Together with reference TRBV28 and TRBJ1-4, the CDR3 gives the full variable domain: DVKVTQSSRYLVKRTGEKVFLECVQDMDHENMFWYRQDPGLGLRLIYFSYDVKMKEKGDIPEGYSVSREKKERFSLILESASTNQTSMYLCATTDRRSATNEKLFFGSGTQLSVL.

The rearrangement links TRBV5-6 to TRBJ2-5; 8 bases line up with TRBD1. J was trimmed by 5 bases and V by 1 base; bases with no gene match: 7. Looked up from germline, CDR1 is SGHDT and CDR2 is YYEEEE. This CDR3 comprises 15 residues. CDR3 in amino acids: CASSLTGQGRETQYF. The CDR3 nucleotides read TGTGCCAGCAGCTTGACTGGACAGGGAAGGGAGACCCAGTACTTC. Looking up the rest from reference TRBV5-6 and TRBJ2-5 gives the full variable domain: DAGVTQSPTHLIKTRGQQVTLRCSPKSGHDTVSWYQQALGQGPQFIFQYYEEEERQRGNFPDRFSGHQFPNYSSELNVNALLLGDSALYLCASSLTGQGRETQYFGPGTRLLVL.

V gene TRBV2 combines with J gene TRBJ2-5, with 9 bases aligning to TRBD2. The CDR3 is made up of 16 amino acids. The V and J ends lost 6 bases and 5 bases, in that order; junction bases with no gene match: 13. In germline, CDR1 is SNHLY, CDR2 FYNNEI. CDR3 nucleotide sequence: TGTGCCAGCAGGGCCTCTGTCGCGGGAGGGCCGGAGACCCAGTACTTC. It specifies CASRASVAGGPETQYF.

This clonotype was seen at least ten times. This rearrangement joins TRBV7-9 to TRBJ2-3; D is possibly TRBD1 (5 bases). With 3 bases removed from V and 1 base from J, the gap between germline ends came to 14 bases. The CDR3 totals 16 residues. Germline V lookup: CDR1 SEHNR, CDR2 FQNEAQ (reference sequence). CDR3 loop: CASSFYYRSGTDTQYF. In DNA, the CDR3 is TGTGCCAGCAGCTTTTATTACAGGTCGGGCACAGATACGCAGTATTTT. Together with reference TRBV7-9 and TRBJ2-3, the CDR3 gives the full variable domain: DTGVSQNPRHKITKRGQNVTFRCDPISEHNRLYWYRQTLGQGPEFLTYFQNEAQLEKSRLLSDRFSAERPKGSFSTLEIQRTEQGDSAMYLCASSFYYRSGTDTQYFGPGTRLTVL.